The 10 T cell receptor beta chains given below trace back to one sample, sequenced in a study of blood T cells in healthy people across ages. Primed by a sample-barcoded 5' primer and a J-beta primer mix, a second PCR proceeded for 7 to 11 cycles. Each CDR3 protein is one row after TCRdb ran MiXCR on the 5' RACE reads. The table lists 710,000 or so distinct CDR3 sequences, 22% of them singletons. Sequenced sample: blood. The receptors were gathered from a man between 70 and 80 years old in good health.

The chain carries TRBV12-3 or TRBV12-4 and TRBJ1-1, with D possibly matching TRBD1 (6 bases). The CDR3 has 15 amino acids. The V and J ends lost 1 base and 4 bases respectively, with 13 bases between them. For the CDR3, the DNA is TGTGCCAGCAGTTTAGAGCACAGGGTGGGCACTGAAGCTTTCTTT. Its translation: CASSLEHRVGTEAFF.

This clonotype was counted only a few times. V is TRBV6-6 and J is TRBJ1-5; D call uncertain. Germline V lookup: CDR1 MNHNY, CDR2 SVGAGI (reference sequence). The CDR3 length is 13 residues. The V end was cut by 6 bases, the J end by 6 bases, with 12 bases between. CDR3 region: CASRTTDGQPQHF. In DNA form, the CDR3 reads TGTGCCAGCAGGACAACCGACGGTCAGCCCCAGCATTTT.

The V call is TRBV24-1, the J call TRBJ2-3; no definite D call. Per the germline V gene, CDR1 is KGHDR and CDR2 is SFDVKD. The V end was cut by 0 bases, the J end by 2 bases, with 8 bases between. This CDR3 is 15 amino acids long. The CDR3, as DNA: TGTGCCACCAGTGATTTGTGGGTAACCACAGATACGCAGTATTTT. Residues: CATSDLWVTTDTQYF.

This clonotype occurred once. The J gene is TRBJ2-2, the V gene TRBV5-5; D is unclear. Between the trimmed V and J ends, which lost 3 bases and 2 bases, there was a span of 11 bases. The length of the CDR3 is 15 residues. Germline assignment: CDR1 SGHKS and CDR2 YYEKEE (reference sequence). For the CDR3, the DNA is TGTGCCAGCAGCTCGAGCAACTTCAACACCGGGGAGCTGTTTTTT. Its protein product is CASSSSNFNTGELFF.

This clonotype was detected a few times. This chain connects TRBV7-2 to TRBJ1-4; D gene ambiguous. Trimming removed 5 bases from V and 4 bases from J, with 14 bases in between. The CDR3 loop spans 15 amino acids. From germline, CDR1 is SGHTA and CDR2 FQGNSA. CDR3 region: CASSGRHVLNEKLFF. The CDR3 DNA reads TGTGCCAGCAGCGGGCGCCATGTCCTTAATGAAAAACTGTTTTTT.

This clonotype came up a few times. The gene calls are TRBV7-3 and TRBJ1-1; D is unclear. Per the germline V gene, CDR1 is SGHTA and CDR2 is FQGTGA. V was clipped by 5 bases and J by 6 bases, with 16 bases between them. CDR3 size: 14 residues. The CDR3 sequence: CASSQSGVDPEAFF. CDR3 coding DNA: TGTGCCAGCAGCCAAAGCGGTGTGGACCCTGAAGCTTTCTTT.

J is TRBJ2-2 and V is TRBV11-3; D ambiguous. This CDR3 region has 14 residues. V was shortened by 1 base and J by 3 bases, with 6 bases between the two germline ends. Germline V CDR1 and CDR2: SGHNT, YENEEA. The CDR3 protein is CASSLVPYTGELFF. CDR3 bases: TGTGCCAGCAGCTTAGTCCCTTACACCGGGGAGCTGTTTTTT.

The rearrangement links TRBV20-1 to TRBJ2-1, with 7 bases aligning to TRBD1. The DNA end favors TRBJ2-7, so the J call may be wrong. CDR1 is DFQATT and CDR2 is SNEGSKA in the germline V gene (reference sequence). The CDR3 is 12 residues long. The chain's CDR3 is CSAIKGQWEQYF. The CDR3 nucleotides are TGCAGTGCTATCAAGGGACAGTGGGAGCAGTACTTC.

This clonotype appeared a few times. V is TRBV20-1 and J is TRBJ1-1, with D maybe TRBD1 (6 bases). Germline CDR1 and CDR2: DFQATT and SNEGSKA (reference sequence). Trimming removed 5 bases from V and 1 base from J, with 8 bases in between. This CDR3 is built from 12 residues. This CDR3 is CSAGTWNTEAFF. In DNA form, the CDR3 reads TGCAGTGCTGGGACATGGAACACTGAAGCTTTCTTT.

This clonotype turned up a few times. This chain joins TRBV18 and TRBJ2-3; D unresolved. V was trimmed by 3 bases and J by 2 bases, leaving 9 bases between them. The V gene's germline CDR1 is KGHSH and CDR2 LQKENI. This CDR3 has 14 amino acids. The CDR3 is CASSPLSNTDTQYF. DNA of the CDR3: TGTGCCAGCTCACCGCTTAGTAACACAGATACGCAGTATTTT.